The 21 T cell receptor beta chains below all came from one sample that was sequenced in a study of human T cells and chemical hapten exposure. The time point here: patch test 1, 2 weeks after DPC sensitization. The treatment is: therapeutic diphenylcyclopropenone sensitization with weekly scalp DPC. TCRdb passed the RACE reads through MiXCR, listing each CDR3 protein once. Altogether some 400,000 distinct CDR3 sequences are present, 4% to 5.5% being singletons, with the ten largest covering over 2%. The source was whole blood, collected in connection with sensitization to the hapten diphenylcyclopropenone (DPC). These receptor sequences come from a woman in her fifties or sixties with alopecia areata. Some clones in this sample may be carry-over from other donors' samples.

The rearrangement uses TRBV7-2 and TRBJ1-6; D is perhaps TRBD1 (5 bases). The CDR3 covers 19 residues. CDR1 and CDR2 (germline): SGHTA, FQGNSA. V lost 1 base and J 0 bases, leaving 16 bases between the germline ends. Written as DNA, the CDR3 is TGTGCCAGCAGCTTAGATCCGCAGGAGGGGAGCTCCTATAATTCACCCCTCCACTTT. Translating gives CASSLDPQEGSSYNSPLHF.

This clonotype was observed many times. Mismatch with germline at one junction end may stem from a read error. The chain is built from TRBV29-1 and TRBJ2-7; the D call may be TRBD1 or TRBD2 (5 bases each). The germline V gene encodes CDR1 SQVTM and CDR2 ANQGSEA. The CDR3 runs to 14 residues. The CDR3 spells CSVDKGRGTYEQHF. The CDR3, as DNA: TGCAGCGTTGACAAGGGACGGGGAACCTACGAGCAGCACTTC.

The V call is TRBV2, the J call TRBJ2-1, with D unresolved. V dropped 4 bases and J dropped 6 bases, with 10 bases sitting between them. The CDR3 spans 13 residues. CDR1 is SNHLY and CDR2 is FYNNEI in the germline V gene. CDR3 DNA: TGTGCCAGCAGTGTCTCAGAAGTCAATGAGCAGTTCTTC. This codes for CASSVSEVNEQFF.

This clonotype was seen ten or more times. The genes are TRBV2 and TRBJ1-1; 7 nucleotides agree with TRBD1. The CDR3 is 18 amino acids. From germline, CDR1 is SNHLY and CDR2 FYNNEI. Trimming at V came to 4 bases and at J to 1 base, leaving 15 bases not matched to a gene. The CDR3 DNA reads TGTGCCAGCAGTGCCCTGATTAGTCGGACAGGCGGGAACACTGAAGCTTTCTTT. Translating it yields CASSALISRTGGNTEAFF.

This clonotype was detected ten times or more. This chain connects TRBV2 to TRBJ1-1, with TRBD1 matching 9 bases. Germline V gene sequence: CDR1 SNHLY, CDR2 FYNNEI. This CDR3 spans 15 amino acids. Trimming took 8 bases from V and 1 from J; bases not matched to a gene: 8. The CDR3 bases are TGTGCCAGCGCCGGGACAGGGCCTTCGAACACTGAAGCTTTCTTT. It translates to CASAGTGPSNTEAFF.

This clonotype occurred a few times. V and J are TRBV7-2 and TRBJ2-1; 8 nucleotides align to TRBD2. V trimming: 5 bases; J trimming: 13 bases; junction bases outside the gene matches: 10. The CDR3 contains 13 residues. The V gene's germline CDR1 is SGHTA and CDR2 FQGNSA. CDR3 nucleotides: TGTGCCAGCAGCCCCCAAGCGGGGGAGGGCCAGTTCTTC. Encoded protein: CASSPQAGEGQFF.

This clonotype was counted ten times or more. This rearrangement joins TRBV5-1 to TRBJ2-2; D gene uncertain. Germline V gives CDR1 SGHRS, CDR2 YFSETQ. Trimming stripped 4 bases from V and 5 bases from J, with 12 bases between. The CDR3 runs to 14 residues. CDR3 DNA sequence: TGCGCCAGCAGCCCCCCGCCGCAGACCGGGGAGCTGTTTTTT. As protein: CASSPPPQTGELFF. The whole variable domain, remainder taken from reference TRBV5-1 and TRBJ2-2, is KAGVTQTPRYLIKTRGQQVTLSCSPISGHRSVSWYQQTPGQGLQFLFEYFSETQRNKGNFPGRFSGRQFSNSRSEMNVSTLELGDSALYLCASSPPPQTGELFFGEGSRLTVL.

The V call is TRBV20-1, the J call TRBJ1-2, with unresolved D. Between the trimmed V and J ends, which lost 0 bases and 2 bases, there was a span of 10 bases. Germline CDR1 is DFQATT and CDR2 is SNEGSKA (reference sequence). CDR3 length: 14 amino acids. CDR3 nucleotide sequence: TGCAGTGCTAGAGATCCTGGAGGGAACTATGGCTACACCTTC. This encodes CSARDPGGNYGYTF.

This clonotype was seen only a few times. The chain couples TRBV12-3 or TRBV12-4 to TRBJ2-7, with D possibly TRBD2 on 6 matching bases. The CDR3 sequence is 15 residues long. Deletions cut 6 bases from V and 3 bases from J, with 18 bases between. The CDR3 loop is CASSSGTEPYYEQYF. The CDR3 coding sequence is TGTGCCAGCAGCTCCGGGACTGAACCCTACTACGAGCAGTACTTC.

The CDR3 nucleotides are TGTGCCAGCAGCTTAGCGTCCGGTAATACTCAAGAGACCCAGTACTTC. Encoded protein: CASSLASGNTQETQYF. V usage is TRBV7-2 and J usage is TRBJ2-5; D is unresolved. The CDR3 contains 16 residues. The germline V gene encodes CDR1 SGHTA and CDR2 FQGNSA. V shed 0 bases and J shed 2 bases, with 13 bases lying between them.

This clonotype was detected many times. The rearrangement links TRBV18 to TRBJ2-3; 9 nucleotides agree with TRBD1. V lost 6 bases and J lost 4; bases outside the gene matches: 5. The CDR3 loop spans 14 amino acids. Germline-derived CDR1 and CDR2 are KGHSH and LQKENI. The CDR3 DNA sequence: TGTGCCAGCTCTCGGGACAGGGCAGCAGATACGCAGTATTTT. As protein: CASSRDRAADTQYF.

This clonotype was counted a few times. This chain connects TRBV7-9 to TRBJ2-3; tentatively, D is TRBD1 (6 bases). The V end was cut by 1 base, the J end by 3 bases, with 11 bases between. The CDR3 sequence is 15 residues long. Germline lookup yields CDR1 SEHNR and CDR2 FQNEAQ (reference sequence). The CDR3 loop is CASSLVQTGTDTQYF. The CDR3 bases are TGTGCCAGCAGCTTAGTGCAGACAGGAACAGATACGCAGTATTTT.

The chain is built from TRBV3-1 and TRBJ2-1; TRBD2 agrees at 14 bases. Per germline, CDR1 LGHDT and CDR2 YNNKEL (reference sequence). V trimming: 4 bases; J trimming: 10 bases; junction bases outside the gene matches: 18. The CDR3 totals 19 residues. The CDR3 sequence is CASSLPGLAGAIGATEQFF. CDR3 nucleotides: TGTGCCAGCAGCCTACCGGGACTAGCGGGAGCCATTGGGGCTACGGAGCAGTTCTTC.

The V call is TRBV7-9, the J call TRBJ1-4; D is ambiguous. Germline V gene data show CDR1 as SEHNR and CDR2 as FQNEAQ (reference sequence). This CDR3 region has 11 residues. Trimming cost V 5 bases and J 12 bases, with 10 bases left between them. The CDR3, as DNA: TGTGCCAGCAGCCGAGGAAGGGAACTGTTTTTT. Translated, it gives CASSRGRELFF. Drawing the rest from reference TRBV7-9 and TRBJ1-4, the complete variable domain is DTGVSQNPRHKITKRGQNVTFRCDPISEHNRLYWYRQTLGQGPEFLTYFQNEAQLEKSRLLSDRFSAERPKGSFSTLEIQRTEQGDSAMYLCASSRGRELFFGSGTQLSVL.

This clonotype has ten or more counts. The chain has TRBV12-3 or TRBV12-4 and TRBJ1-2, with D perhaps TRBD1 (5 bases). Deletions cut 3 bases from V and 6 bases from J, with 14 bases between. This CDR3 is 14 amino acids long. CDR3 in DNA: TGTGCCAGCAGTTTCGGGGCAGGGCCTAATGGCTACACCTTC. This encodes CASSFGAGPNGYTF.

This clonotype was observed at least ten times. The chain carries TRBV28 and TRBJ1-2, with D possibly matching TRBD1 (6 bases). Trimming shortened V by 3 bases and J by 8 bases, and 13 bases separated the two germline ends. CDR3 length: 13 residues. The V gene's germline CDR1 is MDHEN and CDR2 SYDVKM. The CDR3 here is CASSLYGGWGYTF. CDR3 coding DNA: TGTGCCAGCAGTTTGTACGGGGGCTGGGGCTACACCTTC.

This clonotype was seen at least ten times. The CDR3 DNA is TGTGCCAGCAGCTTAGACGACAGCCGAAGACCTACAGATACGCAGTATTTT. Translation gives CASSLDDSRRPTDTQYF. V and J are TRBV7-8 and TRBJ2-3, with a possible D match to TRBD1 (5 bases). The CDR3 extends over 17 amino acids. Germline V gives CDR1 SGHVS, CDR2 FQNEAQ. V shed 1 base and J shed 3 bases, with 17 bases lying between them.

CDR3 DNA: TGTGCCAGCAGGGACGCGGGACGGACTAACTATGGCTACACCTTC. Amino acid sequence: CASRDAGRTNYGYTF. The chain recombines TRBV9 with TRBJ1-2; tentatively, D is TRBD1 (5 bases). V was trimmed by 5 bases and J by 0 bases, leaving 14 bases between them. Germline CDR1 and CDR2: SGDLS and YYNGEE. CDR3 length equals 15 residues.

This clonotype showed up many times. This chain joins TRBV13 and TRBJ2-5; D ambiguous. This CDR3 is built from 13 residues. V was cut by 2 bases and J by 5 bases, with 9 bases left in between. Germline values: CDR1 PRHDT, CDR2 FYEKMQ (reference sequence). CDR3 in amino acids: CASSLWSTETQYF. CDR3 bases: TGTGCCAGCAGCTTATGGTCGACGGAGACCCAGTACTTC.

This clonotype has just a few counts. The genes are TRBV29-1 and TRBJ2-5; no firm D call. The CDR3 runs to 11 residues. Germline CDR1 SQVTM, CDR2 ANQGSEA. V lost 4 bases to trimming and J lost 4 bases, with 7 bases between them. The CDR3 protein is CSVGALETQYF. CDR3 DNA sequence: TGCAGCGTTGGAGCCCTAGAGACCCAGTACTTC.

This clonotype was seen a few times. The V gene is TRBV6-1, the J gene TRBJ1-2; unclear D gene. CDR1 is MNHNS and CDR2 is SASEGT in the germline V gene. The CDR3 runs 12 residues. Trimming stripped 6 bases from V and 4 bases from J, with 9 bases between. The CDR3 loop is CASRMGGYGYTF. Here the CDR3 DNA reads TGTGCCAGCAGGATGGGAGGCTATGGCTACACCTTC.